A selection of T cell receptor beta chains follows, all from one sample in a study of T cell changes during pregnancy in multiple sclerosis. The repertoire was sequenced with immunoSEQ multiplex PCR; TCRdb's copy has only in-frame clones and lacks some. Of roughly 100,000 clones in the sample, about 90% were seen once. The starting material was peripheral blood, obtained after pregnancy. These TCRs come from a female donor with multiple sclerosis, enrolled in a pregnancy study. Both conserved end residues are trimmed from each CDR3.

v_gene: TRBV5-1
j_gene: TRBJ2-3
CDR3aa: ASSLEASGGATDTQY

v_gene: TRBV7-9
j_gene: TRBJ1-2
CDR3aa: ASSLKAGILDYT

v_gene: TRBV11-2
j_gene: TRBJ1-1
CDR3aa: ASSLDQGRAAEAF

v_gene: TRBV2
j_gene: TRBJ2-5
CDR3aa: ASKGLAVIETQY

v_gene: TRBV23-1
j_gene: TRBJ1-2
CDR3aa: ASSQPGTGDYTLTEEDGYT

v_gene: TRBV19
j_gene: TRBJ1-5
CDR3aa: ASRKGDLNQPQH

v_gene: TRBV12-5
j_gene: TRBJ2-6
CDR3aa: ASGLFVGQGDSGANVLT

v_gene: TRBV27
j_gene: TRBJ2-7
CDR3aa: ASSPSVNSYEQY

v_gene: TRBV9
j_gene: TRBJ2-5
CDR3aa: ASSLTTRGETQY

v_gene: TRBV28
j_gene: TRBJ2-1
CDR3aa: ASSRPGYNEQF

v_gene: TRBV19
j_gene: TRBJ2-1
CDR3aa: ASTNTLTSGDNEQF

v_gene: TRBV27
j_gene: TRBJ1-5
CDR3aa: ASSLSGNQPQH

v_gene: TRBV6-5
j_gene: TRBJ1-3
CDR3aa: AAQGVANTIY

v_gene: TRBV5-1
j_gene: TRBJ2-7
CDR3aa: ASSLVKRGPPYEQY

v_gene: TRBV2
j_gene: TRBJ1-4
CDR3aa: ASIPGTLEGEKLF

v_gene: TRBV7-7
j_gene: TRBJ2-5
CDR3aa: ASSARLAGGTRQETQY

v_gene: TRBV7-8
j_gene: TRBJ2-2
CDR3aa: ASSLAGTSYSGELF

v_gene: TRBV27
j_gene: TRBJ2-3
CDR3aa: ASSLGGGRGTDTQY

v_gene: TRBV18
j_gene: TRBJ1-2
CDR3aa: ASSPPGSYGYT

v_gene: TRBV6-1
j_gene: TRBJ1-2
CDR3aa: ASSPRDREFHGYT

v_gene: TRBV9
j_gene: TRBJ2-1
CDR3aa: ASSVAETGANEQF

v_gene: TRBV7-9
j_gene: TRBJ1-5
CDR3aa: ASSLSGGRDQPQH